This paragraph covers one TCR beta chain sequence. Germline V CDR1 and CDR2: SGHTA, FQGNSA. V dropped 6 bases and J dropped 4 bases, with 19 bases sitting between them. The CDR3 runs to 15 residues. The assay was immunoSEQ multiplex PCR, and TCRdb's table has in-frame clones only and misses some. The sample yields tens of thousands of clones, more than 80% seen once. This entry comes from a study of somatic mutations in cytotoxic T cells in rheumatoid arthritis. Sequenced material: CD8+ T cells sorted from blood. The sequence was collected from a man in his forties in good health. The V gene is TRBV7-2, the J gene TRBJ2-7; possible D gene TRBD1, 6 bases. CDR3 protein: CASRLPGTPFYEQYF. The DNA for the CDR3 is TGTGCCAGCAGACTACCCGGGACACCCTTTTACGAGCAGTACTTC.